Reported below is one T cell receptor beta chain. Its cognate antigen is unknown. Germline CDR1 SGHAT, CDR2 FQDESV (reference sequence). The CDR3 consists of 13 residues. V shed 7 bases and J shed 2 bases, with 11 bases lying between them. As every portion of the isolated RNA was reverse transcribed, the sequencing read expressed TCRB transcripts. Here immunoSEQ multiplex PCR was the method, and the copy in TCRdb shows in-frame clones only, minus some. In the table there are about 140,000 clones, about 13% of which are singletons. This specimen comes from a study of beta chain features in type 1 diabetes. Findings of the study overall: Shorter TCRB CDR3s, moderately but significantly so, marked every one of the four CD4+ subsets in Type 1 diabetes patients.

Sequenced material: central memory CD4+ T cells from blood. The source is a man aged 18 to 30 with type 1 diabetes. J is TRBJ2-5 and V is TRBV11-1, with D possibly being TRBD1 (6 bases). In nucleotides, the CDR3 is TGTGCCAGCAACCAAGGACAGCAAGAGACCCAGTACTTC. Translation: CASNQGQQETQYF.